This TCR beta chain was retrieved from a study of blood T cell repertoires in COVID-19. The protocol was immunoSEQ multiplex PCR, while the TCRdb copy is restricted to in-frame clones and leaves out a portion. The sample gives 200,000 or so clones, roughly 85% of which show up once; 2.9% is in the top ten. Trimming at V came to 1 base and at J to 3 bases, leaving 2 bases not matched to a gene. The CDR3 runs 14 residues. In germline, CDR1 is LNHNV, CDR2 YYDKDF (reference sequence). The clonotype was recovered from a man in his forties or fifties who had recovered from COVID-19. What was sequenced was peripheral blood. The chain is built from TRBV15 and TRBJ1-1, with TRBD1 identical over 7 bases. CDR3 DNA sequence: TGTGCCACCAGCAGAGCTGACAGGGACACTGAAGCTTTCTTT. Translation: CATSRADRDTEAFF.